This record looks at one TCR beta chain sequence and its context. No antigen is known for it. The source of the sample is a study of PD-1 blockade in classical Hodgkin lymphoma. The CDR3 contains 15 residues. J gave up 6 bases and V 6 bases, and 11 bases lay outside the gene matches. Germline loops: CDR1 SGHNT, CDR2 YYREEE (reference sequence). Study-level results: The drivers behind the repertoire differences, possibly disease activity or prior therapy, remain undefined. When set against healthy donors, newly diagnosed patients were reported to show lower baseline TCR diversity. The study found complete responders had baseline diversity similar to newly diagnosed patients. Exclusion covered patients beginning nivolumab under 1 year post-ASCT.

Every one of the patients relapsed after autologous stem cell transplantation (brentuximab vedotin exposure was variable). Repertoires were generated with immunoSEQ multiplex PCR, while TCRdb's copy carries only in-frame clones and drops some. The data hold around 26,000 clones, with around 80% observed a single time. This clonotype was sampled from a human donor with classical Hodgkin lymphoma. The source material was peripheral blood mononuclear cells (PBMCs), sampled before the second cycle of nivolumab. The chain carries TRBV5-4 and TRBJ2-7; TRBD1 aligns across 11 bases. The CDR3 sequence is CASNHGQGAQGEQYF. CDR3 DNA: TGTGCCAGCAACCATGGACAGGGGGCTCAGGGCGAGCAGTACTTC.